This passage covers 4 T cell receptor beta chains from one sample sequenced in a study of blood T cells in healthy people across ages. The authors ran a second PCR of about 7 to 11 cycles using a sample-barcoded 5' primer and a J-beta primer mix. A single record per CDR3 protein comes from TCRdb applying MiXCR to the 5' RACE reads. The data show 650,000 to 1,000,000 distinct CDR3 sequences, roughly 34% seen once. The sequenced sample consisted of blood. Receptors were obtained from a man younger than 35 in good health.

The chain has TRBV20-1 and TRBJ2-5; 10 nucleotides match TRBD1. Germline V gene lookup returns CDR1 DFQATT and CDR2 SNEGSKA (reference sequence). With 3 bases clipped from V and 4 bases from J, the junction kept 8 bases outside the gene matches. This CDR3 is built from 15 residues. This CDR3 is CSARERDRGSETQYF. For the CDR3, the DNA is TGCAGTGCTAGGGAGCGGGACAGGGGTTCAGAGACCCAGTACTTC.

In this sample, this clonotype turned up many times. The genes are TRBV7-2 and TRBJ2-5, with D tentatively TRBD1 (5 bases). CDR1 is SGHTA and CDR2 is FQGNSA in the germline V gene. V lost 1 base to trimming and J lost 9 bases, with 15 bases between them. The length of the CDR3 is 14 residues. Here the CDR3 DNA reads TGTGCCAGCAGCTTAGTTGAACGGAAACAGGCCCAGTACTTC. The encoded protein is CASSLVERKQAQYF. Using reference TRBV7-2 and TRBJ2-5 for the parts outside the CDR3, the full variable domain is GAGVSQSPSNKVTEKGKDVELRCDPISGHTALYWYRQSLGQGLEFLIYFQGNSAPDKSGLPSDRFSAERTGGSVSTLTIQRTQQEDSAVYLCASSLVERKQAQYFGPGTRLLVL.

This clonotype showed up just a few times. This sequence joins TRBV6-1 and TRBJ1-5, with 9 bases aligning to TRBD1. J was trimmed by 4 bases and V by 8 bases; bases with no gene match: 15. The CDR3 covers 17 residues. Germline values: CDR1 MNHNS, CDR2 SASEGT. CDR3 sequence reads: CASGRTGVVGGNQPQHF. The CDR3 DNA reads TGTGCCAGCGGGCGGACAGGGGTAGTTGGGGGGAATCAGCCCCAGCATTTT.

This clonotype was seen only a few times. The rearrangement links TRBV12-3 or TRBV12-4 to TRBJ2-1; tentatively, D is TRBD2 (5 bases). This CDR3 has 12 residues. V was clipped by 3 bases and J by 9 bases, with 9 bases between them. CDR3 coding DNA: TGTGCCAGCAGTTTCAGAGCGGCTGAGCAGTTCTTC. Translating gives CASSFRAAEQFF.